This T cell receptor beta chain comes out of a study of T cells in Graves' hyperthyroidism and ophthalmopathy. Study-wide findings and caveats: Most thyroid-expanded clonotypes above 0.001 were also found in blood.

Not enrolled were patients with uncontrolled infection, other autoimmune disease, pregnancy or lactation. Each 10 ml fresh peripheral blood draw supplied the PBMCs. Amplification targeted TCR beta CDR3 regions from RNA transcripts. The HTBI primer set served for first-round RT-PCR of the TCR CDR3. Using its own MiXCR run on the multiplex PCR reads, TCRdb lists one record per CDR3 protein. The table has 150,000 or so distinct CDR3 sequences, around 21% seen once. This clonotype was counted ten times or more. The antigen is unknown. Germline lookup yields CDR1 DFQATT and CDR2 SNEGSKA (reference sequence). The CDR3 runs to 14 residues. The J segment lost 1 base and the V segment lost 5 bases, leaving 4 bases of the junction unmatched.

The source is a woman aged 45-65 years with Graves' hyperthyroidism that later progressed to Graves' ophthalmopathy. The sequencing input was blood. V gene TRBV20-1 combines with J gene TRBJ1-5, with 8 nucleotides matching TRBD1. The CDR3 sequence: CSACRTGSNQPQHF. The CDR3, as DNA: TGCAGTGCTTGCCGGACAGGGAGCAATCAGCCCCAGCATTTT.